What follows are 13 T cell receptor beta chains derived from one specimen sequenced in a study of CD8 T cells in ankylosing spondylitis. Broader study findings: Seven to nine highly homologous variants formed a TCR beta motif that appeared characteristic of ankylosing spondylitis blood.

The antigens for these receptors are not known. Each CDR3 protein is one row after TCRdb ran MiXCR on the 5' RACE reads. The sample has 700,000 or so distinct CDR3 sequences, around 19% seen once. Sequences were obtained from blood, either unsorted or a sorted T cell fraction (not recorded which). Receptors originate from a male donor with ankylosing spondylitis.

V and J are TRBV4-2 and TRBJ2-7; 8 bases are a match to TRBD2. This CDR3 has 14 amino acids. Germline values: CDR1 LGHNA, CDR2 YNFKEQ. The trim removed 3 bases at V and 3 bases at J, leaving 4 bases unmatched. The CDR3 reads CASSHREGSYEQYF. The CDR3 nucleotides are TGTGCCAGCAGCCACCGGGAGGGGAGCTACGAGCAGTACTTC.

This clonotype appeared a few times. The chain has TRBV5-1 and TRBJ2-6, with TRBD1 matching over 9 bases. The CDR3 runs to 17 residues. After removal of 6 bases from V and 0 bases from J, the junction contained 7 bases not matched to a gene. From germline, CDR1 is SGHRS and CDR2 YFSETQ. Here the CDR3 reads CASTSDRGTSGANVLTF. CDR3 nucleotides: TGCGCCAGCACCTCGGACAGGGGTACCTCTGGGGCCAACGTCCTGACTTTC.

This clonotype was seen a few times. This rearrangement joins TRBV6-1 to TRBJ1-4; D is unclear. Trimming removed 5 bases at V and 5 bases at J, with 9 bases between. The CDR3 totals 13 residues. Germline CDR1 is MNHNS and CDR2 is SASEGT. This chain's CDR3 is CASSPTRNEKLFF. CDR3 sequence (DNA): TGTGCCAGCAGTCCTACAAGGAATGAAAAACTGTTTTTT.

This rearrangement joins TRBV5-1 to TRBJ1-3; D is uncertain. Germline values: CDR1 SGHRS, CDR2 YFSETQ. The CDR3 consists of 15 residues. The ends were cut back, 0 bases at V and 1 base at J, with 8 bases in the middle. CDR3 nucleotides: TGCGCCAGCAGCTTGGGATCTCAATCTGGAAACACCATATATTTT. Translating gives CASSLGSQSGNTIYF.

This clonotype was counted a few times. The gene calls are TRBV5-6 and TRBJ1-5; 8 bases match TRBD1. V lost 4 bases to trimming and J lost 1 base; unmatched junction nucleotides: 7. This CDR3 region has 16 residues. Germline V gene lookup returns CDR1 SGHDT and CDR2 YYEEEE. Here the CDR3 reads CASSRDGQGSNQPQHF. In DNA, the CDR3 is TGTGCCAGCAGCCGCGACGGACAGGGAAGCAATCAGCCCCAGCATTTT.

The chain employs TRBV7-9 and TRBJ2-1; 10 bases map to TRBD2. V dropped 4 bases and J dropped 5; count of bases not matched to a gene: 8. The CDR3 is 16 residues long. Germline assignment: CDR1 SEHNR and CDR2 FQNEAQ (reference sequence). Here the CDR3 DNA reads TGTGCCAGCAGCTCTCCGCGACTAGCGGGCAACAATGAGCAGTTCTTC. Translation gives CASSSPRLAGNNEQFF.

In this sample, this clonotype turned up a few times. The chain combines TRBV29-1 with TRBJ2-7; D gene ambiguous. This CDR3 region has 14 residues. CDR1 is SQVTM and CDR2 is ANQGSEA in the germline V gene. V was clipped by 6 bases and J by 1 base, with 16 bases between them. For the CDR3, the DNA is TGCAGCGTGGTTGGTGGCTTAGGATCCTACGAGCAGTACTTC. Its translation: CSVVGGLGSYEQYF.

This sequence joins TRBV27 and TRBJ2-1, with a weak D call TRBD2 (6 bases). CDR1 and CDR2 (germline): MNHEY, SMNVEV (reference sequence). The germline V and J ends were trimmed by 8 bases and 4 bases, with 9 bases remaining between them. CDR3 size: 12 residues. The CDR3 loop reads CASGGTYNEQFF. Written as DNA, the CDR3 is TGTGCCAGCGGGGGGACTTACAATGAGCAGTTCTTC.

The chain joins TRBV24-1 to TRBJ2-1; 11 nucleotides agree with TRBD1. The CDR3 contains 24 residues. V was pared by 4 bases and J by 2 bases, with 27 bases of the junction left unmatched. The germline V gene encodes CDR1 KGHDR and CDR2 SFDVKD. The CDR3 sequence is CATSEGDRGLRPQIPPQTYNEQFF. The CDR3 DNA is TGTGCCACCAGTGAGGGGGACAGGGGGTTACGACCCCAGATTCCCCCACAGACCTACAATGAGCAGTTCTTC.

The chain couples TRBV5-1 to TRBJ2-4; 9 positions agree with TRBD1. Germline V lookup: CDR1 SGHRS, CDR2 YFSETQ. The CDR3 consists of 17 residues. V was clipped by 4 bases and J by 4 bases; unmatched bases: 12. Written as DNA, the CDR3 is TGCGCCAGCAGCCCCACATCCGGTGGGACAGGGAAAAACATTCAGTACTTC. Protein sequence: CASSPTSGGTGKNIQYF.

This clonotype was seen a few times. The chain employs TRBV6-5 and TRBJ2-5; D gene unclear. Germline V gives CDR1 MNHEY, CDR2 SVGAGI. The CDR3 has 15 amino acids. V lost 0 bases and J lost 4, with 12 bases in between. The CDR3 region has the DNA TGTGCCAGCAGTTACTCGATCGCCTATGGAGAGACCCAGTACTTC. This codes for CASSYSIAYGETQYF.

This clonotype was found many times. This chain uses TRBV20-1 with TRBJ2-1; tentatively, D is TRBD2 (6 bases). CDR3 length: 14 residues. The V gene lost 5 bases and the J gene lost 10 bases, with 21 bases spanning the gap. CDR1 DFQATT and CDR2 SNEGSKA come from the germline V gene (reference sequence). CDR3 nucleotide sequence: TGCAGTGCTCCTAGGGCCGGGAGTGTTGGAGAGCAGTTCTTC. Its translation is CSAPRAGSVGEQFF.

This clonotype turned up a few times. The gene calls are TRBV28 and TRBJ1-5; possibly TRBD1 for D (5 bases). Trimming removed 8 bases at V and 7 bases at J, with 12 bases between. The CDR3 has 12 amino acids. CDR1 is MDHEN and CDR2 is SYDVKM in the germline V gene. CDR3 region: CASRSGSQPQHF. The CDR3 DNA is TGTGCCAGCCGATCAGGGTCCCAGCCCCAGCATTTT.